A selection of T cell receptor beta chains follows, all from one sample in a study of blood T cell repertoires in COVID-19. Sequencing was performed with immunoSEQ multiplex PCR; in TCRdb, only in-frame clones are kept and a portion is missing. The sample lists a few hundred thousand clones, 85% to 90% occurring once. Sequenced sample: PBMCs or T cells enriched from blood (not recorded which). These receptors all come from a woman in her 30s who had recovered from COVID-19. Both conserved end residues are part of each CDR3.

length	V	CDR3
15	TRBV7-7	CASSLSSGDQETQYF
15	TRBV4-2	CASTRTSGSYNEQFF
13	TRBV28	CASGTGGRAEAFF
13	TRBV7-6	CASSLVSGEPLHF
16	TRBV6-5	CASSYSGQGHGNTIYF
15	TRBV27	CASSLYVAGGYEQYF
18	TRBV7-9	CASTSGGLAGVFMETQYF
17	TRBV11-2	CASSPDRLAGRQETQYF
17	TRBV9	CASSVEIRLAGIGELFF
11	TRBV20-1	CSALQGYYYTF
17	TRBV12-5	CASGFPTQGGEDYGYTF
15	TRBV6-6	CASSYAGTVREKLFF
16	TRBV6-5	CASSYSDRGLGETQYF
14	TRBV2	CASSELTVQETQYF
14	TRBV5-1	CASSLLGAADTQYF
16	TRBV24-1	CATSDLGGAGDNEQFF
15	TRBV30	CASTLGTSGSYEQYF
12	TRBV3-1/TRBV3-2	CASSQRQTEAFF
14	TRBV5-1	CASRLAGLTGELFF
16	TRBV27	CASSLHPTSTRGEQYF
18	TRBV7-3	CASSLMGLAHGATDTQYF
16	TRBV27	CASSFLGTGGGGELFF
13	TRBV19	CASSISLNTEAFF
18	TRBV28	CASSLGLGGGSYNSPLHF
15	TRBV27	CASSLGLATYNEQFF
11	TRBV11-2	CASSSYTEAFF
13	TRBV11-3	CASSLWGVNEQFF
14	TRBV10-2	CASSAQGASSPLHF
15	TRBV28	CASSLGQGAVYGYTF
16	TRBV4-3	CASSQDFASGSYEQYF
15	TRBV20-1	CSASEGTSMNTEAFF
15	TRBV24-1	CATSDGTTGQETQYF
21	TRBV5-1	CASSSYPGLAGVGPTRNEQFF
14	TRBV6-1	CASSEGGGVDTQYF
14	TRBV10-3	CAISDPGVYNEQFF
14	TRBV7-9	CASSLGGGNTEAFF
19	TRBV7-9	CASSLVGGTSGENTGELFF
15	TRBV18	CASSPGTGEVNTQYF
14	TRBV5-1	CASSFEGASYEQYF
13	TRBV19	CASSLDSSYEQYF